These T cell receptor beta chains were read from a single sample in a study of blood T cells in healthy people across ages. Each CDR3 protein gets one entry after TCRdb re-called the 5' RACE reads with MiXCR. The data show 1.5 million to 2 million distinct CDR3 sequences, roughly 30% seen once. Input material: blood. These TCRs come from a woman younger than 45 in good health. Each CDR3 is given with its conserved first and last residue. The D gene is left open where the match is weak. The size of a clone is reported for some rows only, either as once, few or many, or as a class for expanded clones.

d_gene	abundance	v_gene	j_gene	CDR3aa	CDR3nt
NA	few	TRBV20-1	TRBJ2-1	CSARADNYNEQFF	TGCAGTGCTAGAGCGGACAACTACAATGAGCAGTTCTTC
TRBD2	NA	TRBV28	TRBJ2-7	CASSLRGLAGGYEQYF	TGTGCCAGCAGTTTAAGGGGACTAGCGGGTGGATACGAGCAGTACTTC
NA	NA	TRBV6-1	TRBJ1-4	CASTPVRGDEKLFF	TGTGCCAGCACTCCGGTCAGGGGAGACGAAAAACTGTTTTTT
NA	many	TRBV27	TRBJ2-3	CASSSVAGTDTQYF	TGTGCCAGCAGTTCGGTTGCGGGCACAGATACGCAGTATTTT
NA	NA	TRBV4-1	TRBJ2-3	CASSQPSGTDTQYF	TGCGCCAGCAGCCAACCATCAGGGACAGATACGCAGTATTTT
TRBD2	few	TRBV5-1	TRBJ2-1	CVLAGETYNEQFF	TGCGTCTTGGCGGGAGAGACCTACAATGAGCAGTTCTTC
NA	many	TRBV4-1	TRBJ1-5	CASSQDRRGDRDQPQHF	TGCGCCAGCAGCCAAGACCGGAGAGGGGATAGGGATCAGCCCCAGCATTTT
TRBD1	NA	TRBV10-3	TRBJ1-6	CAIRKGQSNSPLHF	TGTGCCATCAGGAAGGGACAGAGCAATTCACCCCTCCACTTT
TRBD1	NA	TRBV5-1	TRBJ2-5	CASSAGQGKETQYF	TGCGCCAGCAGCGCTGGACAGGGCAAAGAGACCCAGTACTTC
NA	NA	TRBV6-4	TRBJ2-1	CASSAEDTNNEQFF	TGTGCCAGCAGTGCCGAGGACACGAACAATGAGCAGTTCTTC
NA	many	TRBV9	TRBJ1-2	CASSVGSNYGYTF	TGTGCCAGCAGCGTAGGATCTAACTATGGCTACACCTTC
TRBD1	NA	TRBV20-1	TRBJ2-2	CSARERTGGSAGELFF	TGCAGTGCTAGAGAACGGACAGGGGGAAGCGCCGGGGAGCTGTTTTTT
NA	few	TRBV11-2	TRBJ2-5	CASSLGGQSQETQYF	TGTGCCAGCAGCCTCGGGGGGCAGTCTCAAGAGACCCAGTACTTC
NA	many	TRBV29-1	TRBJ2-5	CSFLFPTGQETQYF	TGCAGCTTCCTCTTTCCAACAGGGCAAGAGACCCAGTACTTC
NA	NA	TRBV24-1	TRBJ2-3	CATSDFDVTSTDTQYF	TGTGCCACCAGTGATTTCGACGTAACTAGCACAGATACGCAGTATTTT
NA	many	TRBV7-3	TRBJ2-6	CASSHLTGSGSGANVLTF	TGTGCCAGCAGCCACCTAACAGGGTCCGGCTCTGGGGCCAACGTCCTGACTTTC
NA	NA	TRBV18	TRBJ2-7	CASSPLGEPSYVQYF	TGTGCCAGCTCACCGCTGGGGGAGCCCTCCTACGTGCAGTACTTC
TRBD1	few	TRBV12-3/TRBV12-4	TRBJ2-7	CASSLAGTGFFVEQYF	TGTGCCAGCAGTTTAGCGGGGACAGGGTTCTTCGTCGAGCAGTACTTC
NA	NA	TRBV3-1	TRBJ1-4	CASSQASNEKLFF	TGTGCCAGCAGCCAAGCATCTAATGAAAAACTGTTTTTT
NA	few	TRBV20-1	TRBJ2-7	CSARRGGRYNEQYF	TGCAGTGCTAGAAGGGGGGGGCGCTACAATGAGCAGTACTTC
NA	few	TRBV6-6	TRBJ2-1	CASTQVSSYNEQFF	TGTGCCAGCACACAGGTCTCCTCCTACAATGAGCAGTTCTTC